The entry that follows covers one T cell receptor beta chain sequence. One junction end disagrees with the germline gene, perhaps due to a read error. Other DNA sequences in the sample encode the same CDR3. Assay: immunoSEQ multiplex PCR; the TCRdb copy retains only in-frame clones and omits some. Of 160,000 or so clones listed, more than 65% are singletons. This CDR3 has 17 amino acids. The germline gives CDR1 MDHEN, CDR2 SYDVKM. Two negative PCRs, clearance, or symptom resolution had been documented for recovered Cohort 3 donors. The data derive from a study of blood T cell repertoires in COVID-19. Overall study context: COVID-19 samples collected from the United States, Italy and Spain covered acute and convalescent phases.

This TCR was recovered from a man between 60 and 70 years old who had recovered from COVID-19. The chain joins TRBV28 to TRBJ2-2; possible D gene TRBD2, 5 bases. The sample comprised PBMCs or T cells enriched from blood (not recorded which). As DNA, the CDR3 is TGTGCCAGCAGTTTAATCGGAGCGAACGCGAACACCGGGGAGTTGTTTTTT. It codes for CASSLIGANANTGELFF.